Listed below are T cell receptor beta chains from one sample, sequenced in a study of OX40 agonist ivuxolimab in advanced cancers. The protocol was immunoSEQ multiplex PCR, while the TCRdb copy is restricted to in-frame clones and leaves out a portion. The repertoire holds about 45,000 clones, with roughly 90% as singletons. Material: CD4+ or CD8+ T cells sorted from blood, obtained in a trial of the OX40 agonist ivuxolimab. The receptors were sampled from an adult with an advanced solid tumor such as melanoma, head and neck, liver or kidney cancer. CDR3s include the opening cysteine and the closing phenylalanine or tryptophan. Fields, in order: J gene, V gene, D gene, CDR3 DNA, CDR3 protein. A D gene is named only where the DNA matches it firmly.

TRBJ2-7,TRBV11-2,TRBD2,TGTGCCAGCAGCTTCGCTAGCGGGAGTTACTACGAGCAGTACTTC,CASSFASGSYYEQYF
TRBJ1-2,TRBV30,-,TGTGCCTGGAGGATAGATGGCTACACCTTC,CAWRIDGYTF
TRBJ2-1,TRBV20-1,-,TGCAGTGCCCCTCGGGGGTTTGAGCAGTTCTTC,CSAPRGFEQFF
TRBJ1-2,TRBV28,-,TGTGCCAGCAGTGCGACGGAGTATGGCTACACCTTC,CASSATEYGYTF
TRBJ1-2,TRBV19,-,TGTGCCAGTAGTATAGTAACGAAGTCTAGGTATGGCTACACCTTC,CASSIVTKSRYGYTF
TRBJ2-3,TRBV5-6,TRBD2,TGTGCCAGCAGCTTGGTTAGCGGGGGTAGCACAGATACGCAGTATTTT,CASSLVSGGSTDTQYF
TRBJ2-2,TRBV7-9,-,TGTGCCAGCAGCTTAAACGGGAGTAGGCCCGGGGAGCTGTTTTTT,CASSLNGSRPGELFF
TRBJ1-5,TRBV2,-,TGTGCCAGCAGTCCACCCAATAGCAATCAGCCCCAGCATTTT,CASSPPNSNQPQHF
TRBJ2-1,TRBV9,-,TGTGCCAGCAGCGGGGGGTCGGGCCCCGGGGATGAGCAGTTCTTC,CASSGGSGPGDEQFF
TRBJ2-1,TRBV7-2,-,TGTGCCAGCAGCCAGAAATATCGGGGGAGCTCCTACAATGAGCAGTTCTTC,CASSQKYRGSSYNEQFF
TRBJ2-5,TRBV7-2,-,TGTGCCAGCAGCGCAGGCGCCGATGTTCAAGAGACCCAGTACTTC,CASSAGADVQETQYF